The 10 T cell receptor beta chains below come from one sample, sequenced in a study of graft-versus-host responses after intestinal transplantation. This table comes from immunoSEQ multiplex PCR, and its TCRdb copy is limited to in-frame clones, with some not included. The sample yields under 20,000 clones, 82% seen once. The source material was PBMCs, sampled 14 days after transplant. The receptors were sampled from a human patient who received an intestinal transplant, so some T cells may come from the graft donor.

The rearrangement joins TRBV4-2 to TRBJ1-6; D is uncertain. V lost 0 bases and J 7 bases, leaving 7 bases between the germline ends. This CDR3 is 14 amino acids long. In germline, CDR1 is LGHNA, CDR2 YNFKEQ. DNA of the CDR3: TGTGCCAGCAGCCAAGATCCCCAGAATTCACCCCTCCACTTT. It yields the protein CASSQDPQNSPLHF.

This clone was detected once. The chain uses TRBV19 and TRBJ2-1; D ambiguous. In germline, CDR1 is LNHDA, CDR2 SQIVND (reference sequence). This CDR3 region has 14 residues. Deletions cut 6 bases from V and 6 bases from J, with 15 bases between. This chain's CDR3 is CASSKSSPVNEQFF. In nucleotides, the CDR3 is TGTGCCAGTAGCAAGTCCAGCCCCGTCAATGAGCAGTTCTTC.

The table lists this clone with a few counts. An end of the junction does not agree with germline; a read error may underlie this. The DNA for the CDR3 is TGTGCCAGCAGCAAGGACAGGGTGAAAACTGAAGCTTTCTTT. Translation gives CASSKDRVKTEAFF. The chain carries TRBV6-5 and TRBJ1-1, with 8 bases lining up with TRBD1. CDR1 MNHEY and CDR2 SVGAGI come from the germline V gene. The CDR3 sequence is 14 residues long.

The rearrangement joins TRBV6-5 to TRBJ1-1, with 7 positions matching TRBD1. Germline V gives CDR1 MNHEY, CDR2 SVGAGI. This CDR3 region has 11 residues. The V gene end was trimmed by 4 bases and the J gene end by 8 bases; junction bases not matched to a gene: 1. This chain's CDR3 is CASSSGQEAFF. In nucleotides, the CDR3 is TGTGCCAGCAGTTCGGGACAGGAAGCTTTCTTT.

The chain has TRBV27 and TRBJ2-2; 8 nucleotides line up with TRBD2. V shed 3 bases and J 4 bases; nucleotides not matched to a gene: 4. Germline CDR1 reads MNHEY; CDR2 reads SMNVEV (reference sequence). The CDR3 consists of 15 residues. The CDR3: CASSFISGTTGELFF. The CDR3, as DNA: TGTGCCAGCAGTTTTATTAGCGGGACCACCGGGGAGCTGTTTTTT.

This chain connects TRBV11-2 to TRBJ2-7; D is undetermined. Trimming removed 1 base at V and 3 bases at J, with 7 bases between. CDR3 length equals 13 residues. Per germline, CDR1 SGHAT and CDR2 FQNNGV. This CDR3 is CASSLVGYYEQYF. The CDR3 DNA reads as TGTGCCAGCAGCTTAGTGGGTTACTACGAGCAGTACTTC.

The V call is TRBV30, the J call TRBJ2-7, with 11 bases that match TRBD1. Looked up from germline, CDR1 is GTSNPN and CDR2 is SVGIG (reference sequence). This CDR3 is 13 amino acids long. With V trimmed by 5 bases and J by 7 bases, 7 bases remained unmatched. CDR3 DNA sequence: TGTGCCTGGGGATTAGGGGACAGGGGGGAGCAGTACTTC. Its protein product is CAWGLGDRGEQYF.

The chain couples TRBV27 to TRBJ2-1; a possible D gene is TRBD2 (7 bases). CDR3 length: 13 residues. V was cut by 0 bases and J by 10 bases, with 10 bases left in between. Germline V gives CDR1 MNHEY, CDR2 SMNVEV (reference sequence). The CDR3 DNA is TGTGCCAGCAGTTTATCGGGGGGGGCGGAGCAGTTCTTC. Its protein is CASSLSGGAEQFF.

This chain links TRBV7-9 with TRBJ2-5; D not resolved. The CDR3 length is 14 residues. Trimming removed 6 bases at V and 4 bases at J, with 15 bases between. Germline V gene lookup returns CDR1 SEHNR and CDR2 FQNEAQ (reference sequence). CDR3: CASRNLPVGETQYF. For the CDR3, the DNA is TGTGCCAGCAGGAATCTCCCCGTCGGAGAGACCCAGTACTTC.

The rearrangement joins TRBV28 to TRBJ2-3; D remains ambiguous. CDR3 length: 13 residues. The ends were cut back, 4 bases at V and 0 bases at J, with 5 bases in the middle. Germline V CDR1 and CDR2: MDHEN, SYDVKM. The DNA of the CDR3 is TGTGCCAGCAGTTGGGCAAGCACAGATACGCAGTATTTT. It is translated as CASSWASTDTQYF.